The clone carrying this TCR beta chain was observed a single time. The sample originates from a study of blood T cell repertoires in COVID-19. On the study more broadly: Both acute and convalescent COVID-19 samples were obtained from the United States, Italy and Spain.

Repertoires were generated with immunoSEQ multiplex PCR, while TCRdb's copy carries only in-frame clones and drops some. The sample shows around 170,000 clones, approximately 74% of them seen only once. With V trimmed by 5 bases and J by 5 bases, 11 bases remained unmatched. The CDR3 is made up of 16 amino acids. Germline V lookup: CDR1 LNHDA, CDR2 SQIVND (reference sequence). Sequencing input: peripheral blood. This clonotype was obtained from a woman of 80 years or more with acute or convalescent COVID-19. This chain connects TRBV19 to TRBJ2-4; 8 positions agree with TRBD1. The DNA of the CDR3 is TGTGCCAGTAGTCTGGCCGGGACAGGCTGGGAAAACATTCAGTACTTC. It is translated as CASSLAGTGWENIQYF.